The 17 T cell receptor beta chains in this list originate from one sample, sequenced in a study of shared clonotypes between healthy human individuals. This table comes from immunoSEQ multiplex PCR, and its TCRdb copy is limited to in-frame clones, with some not included. The repertoire includes fewer than 1.6 million clones, about 98.5% of them detected once, and under 0.45% sits in the top ten. The sample comprised naive CD4+ T cells sorted from blood. This sample's subset: CD45RA+ positively selected. These receptor sequences come from a man between 25 and 39 years old in good health.

The V and J genes are TRBV12-5 and TRBJ2-1; 11 nucleotides match TRBD2. Trimming cost V 1 base and J 8 bases; bases outside gene matches: 10. The CDR3 extends over 17 amino acids. Germline loops: CDR1 LGHNT, CDR2 FRNRAP. As DNA, the CDR3 is TGTGCTAGTGGTTTGGGCCTTAGCGGGAGGGCCGGCTATGAGCAGTTCTTC. It encodes CASGLGLSGRAGYEQFF.

The rearrangement uses TRBV19 and TRBJ2-7; no clear D gene. V was pared by 4 bases and J by 3 bases, with 16 bases between. The CDR3 sequence is 15 residues long. CDR1 is LNHDA, CDR2 SQIVND, per germline (reference sequence). CDR3 DNA sequence: TGTGCCAGTAGTAATCGGCGAGGTCTTAACTACGAGCAGTACTTC. Its protein is CASSNRRGLNYEQYF.

This rearrangement joins TRBV7-3 to TRBJ2-1, with a weak D call TRBD2 (5 bases). V was clipped by 1 base and J by 7 bases, with 17 bases between them. Germline assignment: CDR1 SGHTA and CDR2 FQGTGA. The CDR3 length is 16 residues. CDR3 loop: CASSLKGSPPGNEQFF. For the CDR3, the DNA is TGTGCCAGCAGCTTAAAGGGAAGCCCCCCGGGGAATGAGCAGTTCTTC.

The J gene is TRBJ1-2, the V gene TRBV19, with D hard to call. Deletions cut 2 bases from V and 4 bases from J, with 14 bases between. Germline V gene data show CDR1 as LNHDA and CDR2 as SQIVND (reference sequence). CDR3 size: 15 residues. CDR3 bases: TGTGCCAGTAGTATATTGGGCAGCCTCACCTATGGCTACACCTTC. Translation gives CASSILGSLTYGYTF.

This clone showed up just once. This chain links TRBV10-1 with TRBJ2-2, with D maybe TRBD2 (6 bases). The V end lost 5 bases, the J end lost 4 bases, and 11 bases lay between the germline ends. In germline, CDR1 is WNHNN, CDR2 SYGVQD (reference sequence). CDR3 size: 14 residues. The CDR3 bases are TGCGCCAGCAGTCAACTAGCCAGCACCGGGGAGCTGTTTTTT. The encoded protein is CASSQLASTGELFF.

This chain connects TRBV28 to TRBJ2-6; 8 nucleotides line up with TRBD1. The CDR3 is 18 amino acids. Unmatched junction bases numbered 9, after V lost 3 bases and J lost 2 bases. The germline CDR1 and CDR2 sequences are MDHEN and SYDVKM. CDR3 loop: CASSFSTGDWTGANVLTF. CDR3 DNA sequence: TGTGCCAGCAGTTTTTCGACAGGGGATTGGACTGGGGCCAACGTCCTGACTTTC.

The V gene is TRBV29-1, the J gene TRBJ1-1, with 8 bases fitting TRBD1. Germline-derived CDR1 and CDR2 are SQVTM and ANQGSEA. This CDR3 region has 13 residues. With 6 bases clipped from V and 0 bases from J, the junction kept 3 bases outside the gene matches. The CDR3: CSVGQVMNTEAFF. The CDR3 DNA reads as TGCAGCGTGGGACAGGTTATGAACACTGAAGCTTTCTTT.

The chain recombines TRBV10-2 with TRBJ1-5; weak D call: TRBD1 (6 bases). The germline gives CDR1 WSHSY, CDR2 SAAADI. This CDR3 is 16 amino acids long. V lost 0 bases and J lost 7, with 16 bases in between. Written as DNA, the CDR3 is TGCGCCAGCAGTGAGTCGACTCTGGGCAGGGGCCAGCCCCAGCATTTT. It translates to CASSESTLGRGQPQHF.

This clone has just one count. This chain joins TRBV6-1 and TRBJ2-7; D is ambiguous. Trimming cost V 1 base and J 0 bases, with 7 bases left between them. The V gene's germline CDR1 is MNHNS and CDR2 SASEGT. The CDR3 has 14 residues. CDR3 coding DNA: TGTGCCAGCAGTGAAGGAGACGGCTCCTACGAGCAGTACTTC. Translated, it gives CASSEGDGSYEQYF.

The chain combines TRBV7-2 with TRBJ1-2, with TRBD1 as a possible D gene (5 bases). The CDR3 totals 13 residues. The germline CDR1 and CDR2 sequences are SGHTA and FQGNSA. The V end was cut by 2 bases, the J end by 6 bases, with 10 bases between. The CDR3 nucleotides are TGTGCCAGCAGCTTAAGGGGACGGAATGGCTACACCTTC. It translates to CASSLRGRNGYTF.

In its sample, this clone was seen once. The chain has TRBV7-9 and TRBJ2-7; D gene uncertain. Per the germline V gene, CDR1 is SEHNR and CDR2 is FQNEAQ (reference sequence). CDR3 size: 14 residues. V shed 1 base and J shed 0 bases, with 7 bases lying between them. The CDR3 coding sequence is TGTGCCAGCAGCTTAGTCCCAAACTCCTACGAGCAGTACTTC. Residues: CASSLVPNSYEQYF.

A remark on this clone: Different DNA sequences within this sample yield the same CDR3. V gene TRBV27 combines with J gene TRBJ2-2; D is unclear. Germline CDR1 MNHEY, CDR2 SMNVEV (reference sequence). There are 14 residues in the CDR3. V dropped 5 bases and J dropped 1 base, with 8 bases sitting between them. The CDR3 DNA reads as TGTGCCAGCAGTCTTCGGAGGAACACCGGGGAGCTGTTTTTT. This encodes CASSLRRNTGELFF.

V is TRBV5-4 and J is TRBJ1-1; D is undetermined. Trimming took 0 bases from V and 5 from J, leaving 14 bases between them. The CDR3 is 15 residues long. CDR1 and CDR2 (germline): SGHNT, YYREEE (reference sequence). CDR3 DNA: TGTGCCAGCAGCTTGGCCCTGGGAGTGGGGACTGAAGCTTTCTTT. As protein: CASSLALGVGTEAFF.

The chain recombines TRBV5-4 with TRBJ2-1; 10 bases align to TRBD2. Germline V gene data show CDR1 as SGHNT and CDR2 as YYREEE (reference sequence). The CDR3 has 18 residues. J was trimmed by 6 bases and V by 3 bases; bases with no gene match: 15. The CDR3 reads CASSYARTSGITVNEQFF. As DNA, the CDR3 is TGTGCCAGCAGCTATGCCCGTACTAGCGGGATTACAGTCAATGAGCAGTTCTTC.

The chain couples TRBV5-6 to TRBJ2-1; 7 nucleotides line up with TRBD1. V trimming: 7 bases; J trimming: 7 bases; junction bases outside the gene matches: 14. CDR1 and CDR2 from the germline V gene are SGHDT and YYEEEE. This CDR3 is 15 amino acids long. The chain's CDR3 is CASARPGGDGNEQFF. As DNA, the CDR3 is TGTGCCAGCGCCCGGCCAGGGGGTGATGGGAATGAGCAGTTCTTC.

V gene TRBV19 combines with J gene TRBJ2-1; possible D gene TRBD2, 6 bases. Trimming took off 8 bases at V and 4 bases at J, with 15 bases between the two ends. CDR1 is LNHDA, CDR2 SQIVND, per germline (reference sequence). The CDR3 has 14 residues. The CDR3 protein is CASLATGVYNEQFF. The CDR3 nucleotides read TGTGCCAGTCTGGCTACGGGAGTGTACAATGAGCAGTTCTTC.

The chain combines TRBV11-3 with TRBJ2-1, with TRBD1 as a possible D gene (8 bases). This CDR3 has 15 residues. Trimming pared 5 bases from V and 9 bases from J, leaving 20 bases between. CDR1 and CDR2 from the germline V gene are SGHNT and YENEEA. CDR3 region: CASSQGGTGSAEQFF. The DNA of the CDR3 is TGTGCCAGCAGCCAGGGGGGGACAGGATCTGCTGAGCAGTTCTTC.